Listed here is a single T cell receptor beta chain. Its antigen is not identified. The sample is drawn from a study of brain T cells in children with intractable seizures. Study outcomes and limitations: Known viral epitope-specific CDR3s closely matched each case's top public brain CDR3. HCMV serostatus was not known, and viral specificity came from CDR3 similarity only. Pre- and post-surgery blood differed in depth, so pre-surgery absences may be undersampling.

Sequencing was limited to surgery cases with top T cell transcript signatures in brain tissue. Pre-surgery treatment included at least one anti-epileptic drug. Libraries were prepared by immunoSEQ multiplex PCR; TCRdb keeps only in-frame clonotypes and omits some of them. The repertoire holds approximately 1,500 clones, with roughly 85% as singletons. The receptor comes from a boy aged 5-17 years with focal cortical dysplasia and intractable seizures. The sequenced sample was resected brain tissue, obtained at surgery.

The CDR3 protein is CASSWTVTSRLGEQYF. Here the CDR3 DNA reads TGTGCCAGCAGCTGGACAGTGACTAGCCGCCTGGGCGAGCAGTACTTC. The rearrangement uses TRBV5-5 and TRBJ2-7, with D possibly matching TRBD2 (7 bases). From germline, CDR1 is SGHKS and CDR2 YYEKEE (reference sequence). V lost 3 bases, J lost 6 bases, and 22 bases lay in between. There are 16 residues in the CDR3.